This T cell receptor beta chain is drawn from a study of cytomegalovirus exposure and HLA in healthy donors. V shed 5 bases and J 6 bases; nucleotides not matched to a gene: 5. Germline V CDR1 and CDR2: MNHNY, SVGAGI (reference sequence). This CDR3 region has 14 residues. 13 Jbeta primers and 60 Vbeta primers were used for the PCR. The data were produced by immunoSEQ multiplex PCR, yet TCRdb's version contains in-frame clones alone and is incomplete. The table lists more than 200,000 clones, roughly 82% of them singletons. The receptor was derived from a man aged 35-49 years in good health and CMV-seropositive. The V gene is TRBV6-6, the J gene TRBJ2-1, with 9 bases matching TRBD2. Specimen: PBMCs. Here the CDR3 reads CASSDRTSVNEQFF. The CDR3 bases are TGTGCCAGCAGTGACAGGACTAGCGTCAATGAGCAGTTCTTC.